This T cell receptor beta chain stems from a study of CD8+ T cells in alopecia areata (dated by TCRdb to between 2017 and 2018). About the study as a whole: Skin from C3H/HeJ donors aged 6-12 months with spontaneous alopecia was grafted onto female C3H/HeJ recipients aged roughly 6-10 weeks. To study T cell clonal expansion in alopecia areata, the researchers applied high-throughput TCRbeta sequencing to both the C3H/HeJ mouse model and human patients. In humans, TCRbeta sequencing was performed on scalp tissue and on sorted CD4+ and CD8+ peripheral blood T cells from healthy controls and from patients with patchy or totalis/universalis alopecia areata. Scalp clonality was compared across normal scalp (n=4), patchy alopecia areata scalp (n=8), and alopecia totalis/universalis scalp (n=8). RNA came from the PAXgene miRNA kit for fixed scalp, the miRNeasy kit for PBMCs, and the RNeasy kit for mouse skin. Amplification of TCRbeta CDR3 regions was done by immunoSEQ multiplex PCR using 35 Vbeta forward primers and 13 Jbeta reverse primers. Here is what the overall study found, with its caveats: Shared TCR sequences between patients were less evident than in mice, which may be partly attributable to HLA diversity in the patient population. Unlike mouse skin, which is dominated by gammadelta T cells, normal human skin has resident alphabeta T cells that are also sequenced, and this complicates analysis of the scalp TCR repertoire. Lesional scalp, especially in alopecia totalis/universalis, showed higher clonality and more expanded CD8+ clones than normal scalp, suggesting antigenic drive.

Pooled mouse cutaneous lymph node cells were stained for CD4, CD8alpha, NKG2D, NKG2ACE and other markers and were then sorted on a BD Influx. Notes on this clone: What antigen it recognizes has not been identified. As a mouse receptor, it takes its gene names and germline sequences from the mouse. The read gets to within 3 residues of the CDR3 end, and the germline J gene fills in the rest.

From its cysteine to its phenylalanine, the CDR3 spans 14 amino acids. The CDR3 was read in part: 33 bases, with the frame set at base 1. CDR1 and CDR2 are read off the germline V gene as NNHDY and SYVADS. V trim: 2 bases; J trim: 9 bases; unmatched bases: 4. The receptor library was made with the immunoSEQ multiplex PCR assay. To provide template for TCR sequencing, every sample had RNA extracted and reverse transcribed into cDNA. SuperScript III was used to make first-strand cDNA, primed with a 2:1 mix of oligo-dT and random hexamers. A synthetic immune receptor repertoire was used to measure amplification bias, and any remaining bias was corrected computationally. Sequencing of the libraries was done on Illumina HiSeq with 60 bp reads that cover the CDR3, reading from J toward V. As for how the authors treated the data: Raw reads were preprocessed for error removal, and CDR3 was defined according to IMGT conventions as running from the conserved cysteine to phenylalanine. Clonality was computed by normalizing Shannon entropy by log2 of the number of productive unique TCRs and subtracting the result from 1. Whether scalp clones were CD4 or CD8 was inferred by matching scalp TCRbeta sequences against CD4 and CD8 repertoires sorted from blood. The table was pulled from immuneACCESS by TCRdb, which kept in-frame rearrangements only. Such tables lose some clones; where checked, under half of the loss comes from unresolved V genes, and the rest has no known cause. V and J calls plus clone size are reproduced from that table; the DNA served to infer D and trimming. For this sample, under 350,000 clones are listed, none of them singletons. 0.9% to 1.5% of the sample is in the top ten clones.

This receptor was identified in a C3H/HeJ mouse with alopecia areata. The MHC haplotype of this strain is H2-k. The chain links TRBV13-3 with TRBJ1-6; 8 bases in the junction line up with TRBD1. TRBJ1-6 is an open reading frame whose function is uncertain. Material for sequencing was CD4+ T cells sorted from a lymph node. The covered CDR3 bases are TGTGCCAGCAGTGACGACAGGGGTGGTTCGCCC. Its translation is CASSDDRGGSP. The entire CDR3 protein is CASSDDRGGSPLYF.